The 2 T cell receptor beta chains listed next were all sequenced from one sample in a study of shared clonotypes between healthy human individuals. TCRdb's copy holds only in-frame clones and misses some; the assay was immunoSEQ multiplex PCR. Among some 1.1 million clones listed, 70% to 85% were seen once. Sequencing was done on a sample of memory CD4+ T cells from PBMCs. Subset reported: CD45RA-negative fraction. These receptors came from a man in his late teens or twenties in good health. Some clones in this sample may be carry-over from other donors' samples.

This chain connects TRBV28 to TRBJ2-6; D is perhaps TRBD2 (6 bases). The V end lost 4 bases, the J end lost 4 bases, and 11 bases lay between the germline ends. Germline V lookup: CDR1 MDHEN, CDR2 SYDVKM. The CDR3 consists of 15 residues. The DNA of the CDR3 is TGTGCCAGCAGTTCCCCGGGGGTAGGGGCCAACGTCCTGACTTTC. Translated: CASSSPGVGANVLTF.

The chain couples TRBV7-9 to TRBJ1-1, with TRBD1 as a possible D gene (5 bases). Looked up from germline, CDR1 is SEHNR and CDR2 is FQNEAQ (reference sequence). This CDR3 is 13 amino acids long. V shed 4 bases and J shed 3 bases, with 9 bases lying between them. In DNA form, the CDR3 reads TGTGCCAGCAGCTGGATAGGGGACACTGAAGCTTTCTTT. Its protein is CASSWIGDTEAFF.